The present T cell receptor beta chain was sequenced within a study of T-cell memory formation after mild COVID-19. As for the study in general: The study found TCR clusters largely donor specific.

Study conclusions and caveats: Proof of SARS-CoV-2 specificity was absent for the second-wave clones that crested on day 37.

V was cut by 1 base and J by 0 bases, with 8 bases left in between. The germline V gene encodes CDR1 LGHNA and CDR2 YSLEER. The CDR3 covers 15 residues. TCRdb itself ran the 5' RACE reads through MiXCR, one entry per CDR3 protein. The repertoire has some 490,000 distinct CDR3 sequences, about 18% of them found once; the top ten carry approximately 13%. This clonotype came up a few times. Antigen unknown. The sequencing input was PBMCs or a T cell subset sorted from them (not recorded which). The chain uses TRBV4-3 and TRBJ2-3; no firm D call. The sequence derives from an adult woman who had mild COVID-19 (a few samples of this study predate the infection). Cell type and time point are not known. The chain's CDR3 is CASSQGFQSTDTQYF. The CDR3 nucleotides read TGCGCCAGCAGCCAAGGATTCCAAAGCACAGATACGCAGTATTTT.